The 25 T cell receptor beta chains given below trace back to one sample, sequenced in a study of control samples from healthy donors and cancer patients. Profiling relied on immunoSEQ multiplex PCR, and the TCRdb table lists in-frame clones only, not all of them. The data show 150,000 to 200,000 clones, approximately 90% seen once. Material for sequencing was blood. These receptors all stem from a man aged 25 to 40 in good health.

The rearrangement joins TRBV25-1 to TRBJ1-1; perhaps TRBD1 as D (5 bases). CDR3 length: 13 residues. Germline V CDR1 and CDR2: MGHDK, SYGVNS. The V end lost 8 bases, the J end lost 5 bases, and 15 bases lay between the germline ends. DNA for the CDR3: TGTGCCAGCGGGGGTGGAGGGCGTACTGAAGCTTTCTTT. It translates to CASGGGGRTEAFF. The full variable domain, its missing parts supplied by reference TRBV25-1 and TRBJ1-1, is EADIYQTPRYLVIGTGKKITLECSQTMGHDKMYWYQQDPGMELHLIHYSYGVNSTEKGDLSSESTVSRIRTEHFPLTLESARPSHTSQYLCASGGGGRTEAFFGQGTRLTVV.

CDR3 sequence reads: CASSLVGTVRTHEKLFF. The CDR3 DNA follows: TGTGCCAGCAGCTTAGTAGGGACCGTGCGAACCCATGAAAAACTGTTTTTT. The genes are TRBV7-8 and TRBJ1-4, with a possible D match to TRBD1 (5 bases). V lost 1 base to trimming and J lost 6 bases, with 18 bases between them. The V gene's germline CDR1 is SGHVS and CDR2 FQNEAQ. The CDR3 is made up of 17 amino acids.

The J gene is TRBJ1-1, the V gene TRBV7-9; unclear D gene. The CDR3 runs 15 residues. Per germline, CDR1 SEHNR and CDR2 FQNEAQ (reference sequence). V shed 1 base and J shed 4 bases, with 13 bases lying between them. CDR3 DNA: TGTGCCAGCAGCTTAGGGGAAGTATTTCCCACTGAAGCTTTCTTT. Protein sequence: CASSLGEVFPTEAFF. The variable domain in full, completed from reference TRBV7-9 and TRBJ1-1, reads DTGVSQNPRHKITKRGQNVTFRCDPISEHNRLYWYRQTLGQGPEFLTYFQNEAQLEKSRLLSDRFSAERPKGSFSTLEIQRTEQGDSAMYLCASSLGEVFPTEAFFGQGTRLTVV.

This chain joins TRBV27 and TRBJ2-2, with D tentatively TRBD2 (5 bases). The germline V gene has CDR1 MNHEY and CDR2 SMNVEV (reference sequence). The V gene lost 6 bases and the J gene lost 4 bases, with 9 bases spanning the gap. The CDR3 runs 13 residues. CDR3 in DNA: TGTGCCAGCAGGGGAGCTGGCACCGGGGAGCTGTTTTTT. Its protein product is CASRGAGTGELFF.

J is TRBJ1-1 and V is TRBV9, with unresolved D. Trimming removed 0 bases at V and 3 bases at J, with 6 bases between. Germline CDR1 and CDR2: SGDLS and YYNGEE. CDR3 length equals 13 residues. CDR3 sequence (DNA): TGTGCCAGCAGCGTAGGTAGCTACACTGAAGCTTTCTTT. As protein: CASSVGSYTEAFF.

This clone was observed a single time. The chain recombines TRBV28 with TRBJ2-2, with a weak D call TRBD1 (6 bases). The CDR3 runs to 15 residues. Trimming shortened V by 3 bases and J by 6 bases, and 14 bases separated the two germline ends. Germline CDR1 is MDHEN and CDR2 is SYDVKM. The CDR3 protein is CASSFITGSSGELFF. CDR3 sequence (DNA): TGTGCCAGCAGTTTCATCACAGGGAGCTCCGGGGAGCTGTTTTTT.

CDR3 amino acids: CASHQRSIYGYTF. The CDR3, as DNA: TGTGCCAGTCACCAGAGGAGTATCTATGGCTACACCTTC. This sequence joins TRBV2 and TRBJ1-2; D not certain. Deletions cut 9 bases from V and 4 bases from J, with 15 bases between. Germline loops: CDR1 SNHLY, CDR2 FYNNEI. The CDR3 is 13 residues long. Full variable domain (remainder filled in from reference TRBV2 and TRBJ1-2): EPEVTQTPSHQVTQMGQEVILRCVPISNHLYFYWYRQILGQKVEFLVSFYNNEISEKSEIFDDQFSVERPDGSNFTLKIRSTKLEDSAMYFCASHQRSIYGYTFGSGTRLTVV.

This clone was counted a few times. The V gene is TRBV19, the J gene TRBJ1-4, with 7 bases lining up with TRBD1. V trimming: 6 bases; J trimming: 0 bases; junction bases outside the gene matches: 7. CDR3 length: 16 amino acids. The germline V gene encodes CDR1 LNHDA and CDR2 SQIVND (reference sequence). The chain's CDR3 is CASRTGQLATNEKLFF. CDR3 sequence (DNA): TGTGCCAGTAGAACGGGACAGCTTGCAACTAATGAAAAACTGTTTTTT.

The chain joins TRBV7-9 to TRBJ1-3; the D is unclear. This CDR3 has 15 residues. CDR1 and CDR2 (germline): SEHNR, FQNEAQ (reference sequence). The V and J ends lost 5 bases and 1 base respectively, with 12 bases between them. The CDR3 DNA is TGTGCCAGCAGCCGACCGGCAGAATCTGGAAACACCATATATTTT. This encodes CASSRPAESGNTIYF.

This clone was detected a few times. The chain couples TRBV6-2 or TRBV6-3 to TRBJ1-1, with D uncertain. V was cut by 4 bases and J by 5 bases, with 20 bases left in between. The CDR3 consists of 16 residues. The V gene's germline CDR1 is MNHEY and CDR2 SVGEGT. The CDR3 protein is CASSSHSTGSGTEAFF. CDR3 bases: TGTGCCAGCAGTTCCCACTCAACGGGAAGTGGTACTGAAGCTTTCTTT.

The chain combines TRBV6-4 with TRBJ2-1, with 8 bases identical to TRBD2. The junction had 15 bases not matched to a gene; V was cut back by 7 bases and J by 4 bases. The germline CDR1 and CDR2 sequences are MRHNA and SNTAGT. The CDR3 is 17 residues long. Here the CDR3 DNA reads TGTGCCAGCAACCCCCCCGCTAGCGGGTGGATATACAATGAGCAGTTCTTC. Its translation: CASNPPASGWIYNEQFF.

J is TRBJ2-3 and V is TRBV7-9; 11 bases are a match to TRBD2. This CDR3 is 17 amino acids long. V lost 5 bases and J lost 2; bases outside the gene matches: 9. The germline V gene encodes CDR1 SEHNR and CDR2 FQNEAQ (reference sequence). The DNA of the CDR3 is TGTGCCAGCAGCGGATACTTAGCGGGAGGGACCACAGATACGCAGTATTTT. Protein: CASSGYLAGGTTDTQYF.

The chain is built from TRBV5-1 and TRBJ2-7; D tentatively reads TRBD1 or TRBD2 (5 bases each). The CDR3 is 15 amino acids. The ends were cut back, 4 bases at V and 2 bases at J, with 16 bases in the middle. Germline V lookup: CDR1 SGHRS, CDR2 YFSETQ. CDR3 region: CASSPALGPTYEQYF. The CDR3 bases are TGCGCCAGCAGCCCCGCCCTGGGACCCACCTACGAGCAGTACTTC. Full variable domain (outside the CDR3, taken from reference TRBV5-1 and TRBJ2-7): KAGVTQTPRYLIKTRGQQVTLSCSPISGHRSVSWYQQTPGQGLQFLFEYFSETQRNKGNFPGRFSGRQFSNSRSEMNVSTLELGDSALYLCASSPALGPTYEQYFGPGTRLTVT.

The chain couples TRBV3-1 (or the pseudogene TRBV3-2) to TRBJ2-1; D is ambiguous. Germline loops: CDR1 LGHDT, CDR2 YNNKEL (reference sequence). The CDR3 is 15 amino acids. Trimming removed 1 base from V and 4 bases from J, with 11 bases in between. The CDR3 loop is CASSQGDTRYNEQFF. DNA of the CDR3: TGTGCCAGCAGCCAAGGAGACACAAGGTACAATGAGCAGTTCTTC.

The chain's CDR3 is CASSLEGVFSSYNSPLHF. DNA of the CDR3: TGTGCCAGCAGCTTAGAAGGTGTGTTCAGCTCCTATAATTCACCCCTCCACTTT. The chain couples TRBV7-2 to TRBJ1-6; D is undetermined. Trimming shortened V by 1 base and J by 0 bases, and 13 bases separated the two germline ends. The CDR3 sequence is 18 residues long. The V gene's germline CDR1 is SGHTA and CDR2 FQGNSA.

V and J are TRBV5-1 and TRBJ2-2; the match to TRBD1 covers 9 bases. This CDR3 is built from 16 residues. The V gene end was trimmed by 0 bases and the J gene end by 4 bases; junction bases not matched to a gene: 4. Germline loops: CDR1 SGHRS, CDR2 YFSETQ. The CDR3 region is CASSLEVTGGTGELFF. The DNA of the CDR3 is TGCGCCAGCAGCTTGGAGGTGACAGGGGGCACCGGGGAGCTGTTTTTT.

J is TRBJ1-2 and V is TRBV14; D remains ambiguous. The germline V gene has CDR1 SGHDN and CDR2 FVKESK. The CDR3 runs 13 residues. V gave up 3 bases and J gave up 4 bases, with 9 bases separating them. CDR3 in amino acids: CASSQSQSYGYTF. The CDR3 nucleotides are TGTGCCAGCAGCCAGTCCCAGAGCTATGGCTACACCTTC.

The chain couples TRBV2 to TRBJ1-4; 8 bases are shared with TRBD1. The CDR3 length is 14 residues. After removal of 2 bases from V and 7 bases from J, the junction contained 3 bases not matched to a gene. Germline V gene data show CDR1 as SNHLY and CDR2 as FYNNEI. CDR3 in amino acids: CASSEQGAREKLFF. Written as DNA, the CDR3 is TGTGCCAGCAGTGAACAGGGGGCGCGTGAAAAACTGTTTTTT.

This clone turned up a few times. The rearrangement links TRBV25-1 to TRBJ2-2, with 11 bases matching TRBD1. Germline V gene lookup returns CDR1 MGHDK and CDR2 SYGVNS. V was clipped by 2 bases and J by 4 bases; unmatched bases: 3. The CDR3 length is 16 residues. CDR3 sequence: CASSERTGGRTGELFF. Written as DNA, the CDR3 is TGTGCCAGCAGTGAACGGACAGGGGGCCGCACCGGGGAGCTGTTTTTT.

CDR3 in DNA: TGTGCCAGCAGTCCCACCCGACAGGGATCAGGCTACACCTTC. This translates into CASSPTRQGSGYTF. This chain joins TRBV6-5 and TRBJ1-2, with 7 positions matching TRBD1. Trimming cost V 5 bases and J 8 bases; bases outside gene matches: 11. The CDR3 covers 14 residues. Germline V gene lookup returns CDR1 MNHEY and CDR2 SVGAGI.

The chain recombines TRBV18 with TRBJ2-5; D remains unclear. V was shortened by 5 bases and J by 5 bases, with 15 bases between the two germline ends. CDR3 length: 14 amino acids. Germline V gene lookup returns CDR1 KGHSH and CDR2 LQKENI. This CDR3 is CASSETSLGETQYF. The CDR3 DNA reads TGTGCCAGCTCAGAAACATCTCTAGGCGAGACCCAGTACTTC.

The genes are TRBV4-1 and TRBJ2-3; D is undetermined. In germline, CDR1 is MGHRA, CDR2 YSYEKL. V lost 1 base and J lost 2, with 7 bases in between. The CDR3 contains 14 residues. CDR3 bases: TGCGCCAGCAGCCAAGTAACAAACACAGATACGCAGTATTTT. The encoded protein is CASSQVTNTDTQYF.

The chain uses TRBV19 and TRBJ2-1, with 8 bases that match TRBD2. Per germline, CDR1 LNHDA and CDR2 SQIVND (reference sequence). This CDR3 comprises 20 residues. The J segment lost 4 bases and the V segment lost 6 bases, leaving 23 bases of the junction unmatched. CDR3 bases: TGTGCCAGTAGGAACACTCTCCGGTCACAAGGGACTAGTGGATACAATGAGCAGTTCTTC. Its translation is CASRNTLRSQGTSGYNEQFF.

The chain links TRBV3-1 (or the pseudogene TRBV3-2) to TRBJ1-3; D remains ambiguous. Trimming shortened V by 7 bases and J by 1 base, and 14 bases separated the two germline ends. Germline loops: CDR1 LGHDT, CDR2 YNNKEL (reference sequence). CDR3 length: 15 amino acids. CDR3 amino acids: CASKSGFSSGNTIYF. The CDR3 nucleotides read TGTGCCAGCAAATCAGGCTTTTCTTCTGGAAACACCATATATTTT.

This rearrangement joins TRBV3-1 (or the pseudogene TRBV3-2) to TRBJ2-7; D possibly corresponds to TRBD2 (6 bases). There are 16 residues in the CDR3. V lost 1 base and J lost 2, with 15 bases in between. Germline assignment: CDR1 LGHDT and CDR2 YNNKEL (reference sequence). The CDR3 DNA is TGTGCCAGCAGCCAAGTATACGCGGGACCGACCTACGAGCAGTACTTC. This gives the protein CASSQVYAGPTYEQYF.